One sample yielded the 3 T cell receptor beta chains listed below, sequenced in a study of OX40 agonist ivuxolimab in advanced cancers. Using immunoSEQ multiplex PCR, the repertoire was profiled, and TCRdb retains in-frame clones only, with some absent. Of some 19,000 clones detected, 65% to 90% appear once; the ten largest clones hold less than 25%. Material: CD4+ or CD8+ T cells sorted from blood, obtained in a trial of the OX40 agonist ivuxolimab. These receptors came from an adult with an advanced solid tumor such as melanoma, head and neck, liver or kidney cancer.

This clone showed up just once. The chain links TRBV2 to TRBJ2-3, with 10 bases aligning to TRBD2. After removal of 2 bases from V and 0 bases from J, the junction contained 8 bases not matched to a gene. The CDR3 has 18 amino acids. CDR1 and CDR2 from the germline V gene are SNHLY and FYNNEI. For the CDR3, the DNA is TGTGCCAGCAGTGAACGAGGTAGCGGGGGGTCTAGCACAGATACGCAGTATTTT. As protein: CASSERGSGGSSTDTQYF.

This chain uses TRBV6-4 with TRBJ2-2; 8 nucleotides match TRBD1. The junction had 4 bases not matched to a gene; V was cut back by 6 bases and J by 1 base. This CDR3 contains 15 residues. The germline V gene has CDR1 MRHNA and CDR2 SNTAGT. CDR3 DNA sequence: TGTGCCAGCAGCCTTGGACAGGGGAACACCGGGGAGCTGTTTTTT. Translation: CASSLGQGNTGELFF.

V and J are TRBV10-3 and TRBJ2-3; 11 nucleotides match TRBD1. Germline V gives CDR1 ENHRY, CDR2 SYGVKD. The CDR3 is made up of 13 amino acids. V shed 8 bases and J 4 bases; nucleotides not matched to a gene: 2. The CDR3 bases are TGTGCCATCGGGGGACAGGGGGCAGATACGCAGTATTTT. This translates into CAIGGQGADTQYF.